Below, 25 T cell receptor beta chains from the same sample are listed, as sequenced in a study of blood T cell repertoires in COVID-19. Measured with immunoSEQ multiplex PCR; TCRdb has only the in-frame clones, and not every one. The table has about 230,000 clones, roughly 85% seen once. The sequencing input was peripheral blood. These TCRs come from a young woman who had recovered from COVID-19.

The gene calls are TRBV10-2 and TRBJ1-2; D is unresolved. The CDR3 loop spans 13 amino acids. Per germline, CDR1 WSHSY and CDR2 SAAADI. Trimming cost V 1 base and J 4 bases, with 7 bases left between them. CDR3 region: CASSEFVGYGYTF. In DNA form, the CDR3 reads TGCGCCAGCAGTGAGTTCGTCGGCTATGGCTACACCTTC.

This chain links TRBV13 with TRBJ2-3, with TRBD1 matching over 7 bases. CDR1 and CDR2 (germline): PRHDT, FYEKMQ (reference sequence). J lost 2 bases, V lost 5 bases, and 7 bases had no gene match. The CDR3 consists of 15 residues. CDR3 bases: TGTGCCAGCAGCGCGGACAGGAGAAACACAGATACGCAGTATTTT. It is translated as CASSADRRNTDTQYF.

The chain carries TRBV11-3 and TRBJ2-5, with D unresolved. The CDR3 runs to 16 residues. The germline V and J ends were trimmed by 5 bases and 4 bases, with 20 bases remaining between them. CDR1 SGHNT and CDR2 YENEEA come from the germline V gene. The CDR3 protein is CASSTSFESGPETQYF. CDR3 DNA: TGTGCCAGCAGCACCTCCTTCGAGTCGGGTCCAGAGACCCAGTACTTC.

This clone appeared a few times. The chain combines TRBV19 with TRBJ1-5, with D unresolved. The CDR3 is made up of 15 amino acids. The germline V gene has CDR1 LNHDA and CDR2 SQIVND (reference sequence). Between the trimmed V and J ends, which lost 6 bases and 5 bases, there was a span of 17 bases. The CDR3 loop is CASSYKAGTDQPQHF. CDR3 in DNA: TGTGCCAGTAGCTACAAAGCGGGAACGGATCAGCCCCAGCATTTT.

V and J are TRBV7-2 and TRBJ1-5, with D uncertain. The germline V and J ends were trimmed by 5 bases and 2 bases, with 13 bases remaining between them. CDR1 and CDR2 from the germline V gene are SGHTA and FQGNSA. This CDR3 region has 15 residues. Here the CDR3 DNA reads TGTGCCAGCAGCCCGGACTTCGGTGGCAATCAGCCCCAGCATTTT. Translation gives CASSPDFGGNQPQHF. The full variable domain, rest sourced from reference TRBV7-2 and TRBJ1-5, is GAGVSQSPSNKVTEKGKDVELRCDPISGHTALYWYRQSLGQGLEFLIYFQGNSAPDKSGLPSDRFSAERTGGSVSTLTIQRTQQEDSAVYLCASSPDFGGNQPQHFGDGTRLSIL.

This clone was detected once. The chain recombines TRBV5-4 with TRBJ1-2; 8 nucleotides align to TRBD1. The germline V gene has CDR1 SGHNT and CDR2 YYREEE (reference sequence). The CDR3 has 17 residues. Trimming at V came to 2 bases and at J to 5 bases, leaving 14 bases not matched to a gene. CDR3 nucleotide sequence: TGTGCCAGCAGCTTTAAAGGAGCCGGGACAGGCCCTTATGGCTACACCTTC. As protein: CASSFKGAGTGPYGYTF.

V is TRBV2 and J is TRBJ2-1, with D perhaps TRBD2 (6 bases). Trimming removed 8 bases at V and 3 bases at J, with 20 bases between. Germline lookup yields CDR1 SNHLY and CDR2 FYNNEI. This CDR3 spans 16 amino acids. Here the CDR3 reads CASRGIGPPYYNEQFF. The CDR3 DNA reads TGTGCCAGCCGGGGGATTGGGCCGCCCTACTACAATGAGCAGTTCTTC.

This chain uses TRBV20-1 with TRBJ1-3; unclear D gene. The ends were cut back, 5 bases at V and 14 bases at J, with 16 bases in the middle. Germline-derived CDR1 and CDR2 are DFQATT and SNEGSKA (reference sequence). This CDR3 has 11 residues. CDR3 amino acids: CSALLVEGLYF. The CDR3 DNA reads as TGCAGTGCTCTCCTGGTGGAGGGCTTATATTTT.

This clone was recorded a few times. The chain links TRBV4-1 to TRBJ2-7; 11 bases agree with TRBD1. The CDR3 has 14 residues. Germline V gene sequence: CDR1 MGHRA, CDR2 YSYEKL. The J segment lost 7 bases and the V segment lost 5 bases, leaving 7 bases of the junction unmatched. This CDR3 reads CASSVRGTGGEQYF. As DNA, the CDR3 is TGCGCCAGCAGCGTTCGAGGGACAGGGGGTGAGCAGTACTTC.

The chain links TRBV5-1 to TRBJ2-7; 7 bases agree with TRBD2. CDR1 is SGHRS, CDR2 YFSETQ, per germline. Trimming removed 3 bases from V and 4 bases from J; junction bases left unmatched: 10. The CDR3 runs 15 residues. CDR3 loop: CASSSGRDPEYEQYF. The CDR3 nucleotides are TGCGCCAGCAGCTCAGGGAGGGACCCGGAGTACGAGCAGTACTTC.

The CDR3 loop is CASRPRGGSYEQYF. DNA for the CDR3: TGTGCCAGCAGGCCTCGGGGGGGGAGCTACGAGCAGTACTTC. The chain recombines TRBV6-2 or TRBV6-3 with TRBJ2-7; TRBD2 aligns across 8 bases. The CDR3 consists of 14 residues. The trim removed 6 bases at V and 3 bases at J, leaving 7 bases unmatched. The germline CDR1 and CDR2 sequences are MNHEY and SVGEGT.

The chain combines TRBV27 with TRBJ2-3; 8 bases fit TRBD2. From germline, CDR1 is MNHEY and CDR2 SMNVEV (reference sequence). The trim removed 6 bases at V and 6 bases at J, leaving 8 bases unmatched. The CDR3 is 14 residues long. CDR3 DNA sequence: TGTGCCAGCAGACCCCTAGCGGGCCTGGATACGCAGTATTTT. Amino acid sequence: CASRPLAGLDTQYF.

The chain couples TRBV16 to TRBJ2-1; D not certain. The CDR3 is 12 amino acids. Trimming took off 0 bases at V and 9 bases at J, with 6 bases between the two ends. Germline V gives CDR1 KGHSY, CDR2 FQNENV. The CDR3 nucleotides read TGTGCCAGCAGCCAATCTAGATCTGAGCAGTTCTTC. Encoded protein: CASSQSRSEQFF.

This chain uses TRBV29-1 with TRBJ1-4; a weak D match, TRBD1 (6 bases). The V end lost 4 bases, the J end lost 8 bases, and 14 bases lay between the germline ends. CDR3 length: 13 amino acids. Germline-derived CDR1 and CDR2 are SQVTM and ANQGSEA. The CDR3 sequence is CSVGKGTLEKLFF. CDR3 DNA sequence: TGCAGCGTTGGAAAGGGGACACTCGAAAAACTGTTTTTT.

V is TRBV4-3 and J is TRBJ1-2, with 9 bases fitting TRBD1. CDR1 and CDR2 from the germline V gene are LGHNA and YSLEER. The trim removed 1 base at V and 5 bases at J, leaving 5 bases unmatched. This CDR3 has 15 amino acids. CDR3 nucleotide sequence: TGCGCCAGCAGCCAAGCAGGACAGGGGAAGTATGGCTACACCTTC. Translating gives CASSQAGQGKYGYTF.

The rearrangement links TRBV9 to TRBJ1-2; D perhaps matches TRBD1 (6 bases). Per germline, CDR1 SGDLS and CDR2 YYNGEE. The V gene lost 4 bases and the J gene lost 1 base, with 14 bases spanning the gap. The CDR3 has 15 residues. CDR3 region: CASSLDAGDNYGYTF. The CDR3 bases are TGTGCCAGCAGCCTTGACGCAGGGGATAACTATGGCTACACCTTC.

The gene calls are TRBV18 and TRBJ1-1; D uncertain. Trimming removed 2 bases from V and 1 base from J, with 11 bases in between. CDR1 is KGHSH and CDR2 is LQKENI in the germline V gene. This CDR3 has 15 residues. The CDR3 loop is CASSPGRLWNTEAFF. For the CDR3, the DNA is TGTGCCAGCTCACCAGGCAGATTATGGAACACTGAAGCTTTCTTT.

Written as DNA, the CDR3 is TGCGCCAGCAGCCCAAGACAGGGGTTTTACGAGCAGTACTTC. It codes for CASSPRQGFYEQYF. The chain couples TRBV4-1 to TRBJ2-7; TRBD1 matches 8 bases. This CDR3 comprises 14 residues. V was pared by 4 bases and J by 4 bases, with 6 bases of the junction left unmatched. Germline loops: CDR1 MGHRA, CDR2 YSYEKL.

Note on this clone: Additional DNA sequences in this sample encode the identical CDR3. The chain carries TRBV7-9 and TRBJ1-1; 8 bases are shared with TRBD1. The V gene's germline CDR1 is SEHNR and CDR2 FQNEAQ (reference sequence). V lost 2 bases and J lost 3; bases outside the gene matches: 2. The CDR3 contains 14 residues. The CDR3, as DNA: TGTGCCAGCAGCTTATTGACAGGGGACACTGAAGCTTTCTTT. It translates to CASSLLTGDTEAFF.

The CDR3 reads CASRRDWRNYGYTF. Written as DNA, the CDR3 is TGTGCCAGCAGGCGGGACTGGCGTAACTATGGCTACACCTTC. The chain combines TRBV2 with TRBJ1-2; D is possibly TRBD1 (5 bases). The CDR3 contains 14 residues. The germline V gene has CDR1 SNHLY and CDR2 FYNNEI. V lost 6 bases and J lost 1, with 12 bases in between.

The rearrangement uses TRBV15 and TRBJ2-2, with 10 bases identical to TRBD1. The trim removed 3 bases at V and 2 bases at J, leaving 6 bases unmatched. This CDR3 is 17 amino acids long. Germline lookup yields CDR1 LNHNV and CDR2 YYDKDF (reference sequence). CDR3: CATSSDRDRGNTGELFF. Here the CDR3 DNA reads TGTGCCACCAGCAGTGACCGGGACAGGGGTAACACCGGGGAGCTGTTTTTT.

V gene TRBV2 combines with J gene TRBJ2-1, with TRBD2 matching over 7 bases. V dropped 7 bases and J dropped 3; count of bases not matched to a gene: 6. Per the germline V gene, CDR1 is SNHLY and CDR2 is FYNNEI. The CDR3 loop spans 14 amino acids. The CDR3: CASTGGTYYNEQFF. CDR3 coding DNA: TGTGCCAGCACCGGGGGGACCTACTACAATGAGCAGTTCTTC.

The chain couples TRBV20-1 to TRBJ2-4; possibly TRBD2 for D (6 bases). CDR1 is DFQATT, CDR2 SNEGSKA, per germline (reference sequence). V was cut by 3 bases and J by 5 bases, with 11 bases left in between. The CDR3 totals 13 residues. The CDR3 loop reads CSASTGVENIQYF. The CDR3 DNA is TGCAGTGCTAGTACGGGAGTCGAAAACATTCAGTACTTC.

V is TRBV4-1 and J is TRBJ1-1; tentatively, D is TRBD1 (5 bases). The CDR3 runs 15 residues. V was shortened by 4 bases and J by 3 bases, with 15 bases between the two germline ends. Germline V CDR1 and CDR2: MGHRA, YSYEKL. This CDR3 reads CASSPPGGLDTEAFF. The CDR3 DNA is TGCGCCAGCAGCCCCCCGGGGGGGTTGGACACTGAAGCTTTCTTT.

The CDR3 nucleotides are TGTGCCACCAGCAGAAAAACGACAGGGGGTGGAAACACCATATATTTT. Protein: CATSRKTTGGGNTIYF. V is TRBV15 and J is TRBJ1-3; 9 positions match TRBD1. CDR1 and CDR2 from the germline V gene are LNHNV and YYDKDF (reference sequence). The J segment lost 3 bases and the V segment lost 2 bases, leaving 5 bases of the junction unmatched. There are 16 residues in the CDR3.